These 25 T cell receptor beta chains came from one sample sequenced in a study of T cells of healthy individuals (dated by TCRdb to about 2018). Receptor amplification or capture employed 5' RACE. This sample was sequenced with an Illumina MiSeq. TCRdb redid the processing of the public reads, applying fastp at Q25 and MiXCR, and retained in-frame beta chains. Every CDR3 protein is listed once, alongside the most common genes and DNA of its rows. The sample table holds about 82,000 distinct CDR3 sequences, of which approximately 4.8% were seen once. The top ten clonotypes cover 7.5% to 9.5% of the sample. Receptors originate from a female donor in good health.

This clonotype has ten or more counts. The chain uses TRBV4-1 and TRBJ1-1; D not resolved. This CDR3 is 15 amino acids long. CDR1 MGHRA and CDR2 YSYEKL come from the germline V gene. V was cut by 3 bases and J by 0 bases, with 11 bases left in between. DNA of the CDR3: TGCGCCAGCAGCCAGATAGACACTCTGAACACTGAAGCTTTCTTT. As protein: CASSQIDTLNTEAFF.

This clonotype has a count of ten or more. The chain combines TRBV18 with TRBJ2-3; D might be TRBD2 (5 bases). The CDR3 runs 14 residues. Germline V gene data show CDR1 as KGHSH and CDR2 as LQKENI. V shed 5 bases and J shed 3 bases, with 12 bases lying between them. CDR3 in amino acids: CASSSYSGTDTQYF. CDR3 in DNA: TGTGCCAGCTCATCGTACTCGGGGACAGATACGCAGTATTTT. Together with reference TRBV18 and TRBJ2-3, the CDR3 gives the full variable domain: NAGVMQNPRHLVRRRGQEARLRCSPMKGHSHVYWYRQLPEEGLKFMVYLQKENIIDESGMPKERFSAEFPKEGPSILRIQQVVRGDSAAYFCASSSYSGTDTQYFGPGTRLTVL.

This clonotype was found many times. This rearrangement joins TRBV18 to TRBJ2-1; 8 bases agree with TRBD1. Germline trimming cut 3 bases from V and 3 bases from J; bases unmatched to any gene: 4. Germline V lookup: CDR1 KGHSH, CDR2 LQKENI. This CDR3 is 15 amino acids long. CDR3 residues: CASSPNRGDYNEQFF. The CDR3 DNA sequence: TGTGCCAGCTCACCCAACAGGGGGGACTACAATGAGCAGTTCTTC.

This clonotype occurred many times. The rearrangement uses TRBV4-2 and TRBJ1-2, with TRBD1 as a possible D gene (6 bases). The V end lost 0 bases, the J end lost 3 bases, and 14 bases lay between the germline ends. CDR3 length: 16 amino acids. Germline V gene sequence: CDR1 LGHNA, CDR2 YNFKEQ. CDR3 amino acids: CASSQDGTSAYYGYTF. Written as DNA, the CDR3 is TGTGCCAGCAGCCAAGATGGGACATCAGCATACTATGGCTACACCTTC.

The table lists this clonotype with a few counts. The rearrangement uses TRBV5-8 and TRBJ1-1; 8 bases line up with TRBD1. This CDR3 spans 15 amino acids. The germline V gene has CDR1 SGHTS and CDR2 YDEGEE. Unmatched junction bases numbered 6, after V lost 0 bases and J lost 5 bases. CDR3 protein: CASSLVDRVETEAFF. In nucleotides, the CDR3 is TGTGCCAGCAGCTTGGTGGACAGGGTGGAAACTGAAGCTTTCTTT.

The sample holds many counts of this clonotype. V and J are TRBV28 and TRBJ2-1; unclear D gene. CDR3 length: 15 amino acids. The germline CDR1 and CDR2 sequences are MDHEN and SYDVKM. V lost 7 bases to trimming and J lost 0 bases, with 13 bases between them. CDR3 in DNA: TGTGCCAGCACCGACCTGTCGAGCTCCTACAATGAGCAGTTCTTC. This translates into CASTDLSSSYNEQFF. Using reference TRBV28 and TRBJ2-1 for the parts outside the CDR3, the full variable domain is DVKVTQSSRYLVKRTGEKVFLECVQDMDHENMFWYRQDPGLGLRLIYFSYDVKMKEKGDIPEGYSVSREKKERFSLILESASTNQTSMYLCASTDLSSSYNEQFFGPGTRLTVL.

This clonotype was observed many times. V is TRBV12-3 or TRBV12-4 and J is TRBJ1-5, with a tentative D call TRBD1 (5 bases). The V end lost 3 bases, the J end lost 1 base, and 7 bases lay between the germline ends. This CDR3 comprises 14 residues. CDR3 amino acids: CASSFGASNQPQHF. The CDR3 nucleotides read TGTGCCAGCAGTTTTGGGGCAAGCAATCAGCCCCAGCATTTT.

The chain combines TRBV30 with TRBJ1-1, with D perhaps matching TRBD1 (6 bases). The CDR3 runs to 13 residues. V lost 1 base to trimming and J lost 3 bases, with 9 bases between them. Germline V gene lookup returns CDR1 GTSNPN and CDR2 SVGIG (reference sequence). The CDR3 DNA sequence: TGTGCCTGGAGTGGACAGGCAGACACTGAAGCTTTCTTT. Its protein product is CAWSGQADTEAFF.

Many counts were recorded for this clonotype. The genes are TRBV11-2 and TRBJ1-3; a possible D gene is TRBD1 (5 bases). The CDR3 contains 15 residues. Germline V gene lookup returns CDR1 SGHAT and CDR2 FQNNGV. Trimming shortened V by 5 bases and J by 1 base, and 12 bases separated the two germline ends. The CDR3 bases are TGTGCCAGCAGCCTCTCTCGGGGGTCTGGAAACACCATATATTTT. This gives the protein CASSLSRGSGNTIYF.

In its sample, this clonotype was seen a few times. The chain links TRBV7-2 to TRBJ1-2; 8 positions agree with TRBD1. V gave up 1 base and J gave up 3 bases; unmatched junction bases: 1. Germline values: CDR1 SGHTA, CDR2 FQGNSA. This CDR3 comprises 14 residues. The CDR3 region has the DNA TGTGCCAGCAGCTTAGTACAGGGGGACTATGGCTACACCTTC. It specifies CASSLVQGDYGYTF.

This clonotype was observed a handful of times. The CDR3 region is CSARDLGQNTEAFF. The CDR3, as DNA: TGCAGTGCTAGAGATCTGGGGCAGAACACTGAAGCTTTCTTT. This rearrangement joins TRBV20-1 to TRBJ1-1; D may be TRBD1 (5 bases). Trimming left V 0 bases short and J 1 base short, with 9 bases between. Germline CDR1 reads DFQATT; CDR2 reads SNEGSKA (reference sequence). This CDR3 comprises 14 residues.

This clonotype has a count of ten or more. V usage is TRBV29-1 and J usage is TRBJ2-6; D remains ambiguous. Germline V gives CDR1 SQVTM, CDR2 ANQGSEA. The CDR3 is made up of 14 amino acids. Trimming pared 6 bases from V and 0 bases from J, leaving 9 bases between. CDR3 DNA: TGCAGCGTCGAGCCCCCCTCTGGGGCCAACGTCCTGACTTTC. This encodes CSVEPPSGANVLTF.

The chain uses TRBV2 and TRBJ1-6, with D possibly being TRBD1 (5 bases). This CDR3 contains 15 residues. The germline gives CDR1 SNHLY, CDR2 FYNNEI. Deletions cut 6 bases from V and 9 bases from J, with 18 bases between. The CDR3 protein is CASRGDGVGSSPLHF. CDR3 in DNA: TGTGCCAGCAGGGGGGACGGAGTCGGGAGTTCACCCCTCCACTTT.

This clonotype was found many times. V is TRBV5-7 and J is TRBJ2-1, with 10 bases matching TRBD2. TRBV5-7 is filed as an ORF, its function uncertain. J gave up 8 bases and V 2 bases, and 7 bases lay outside the gene matches. This CDR3 contains 15 residues. CDR3 loop: CASSFKREGLDEQFF. The DNA for the CDR3 is TGTGCCAGCAGCTTTAAGCGGGAGGGCCTGGATGAGCAGTTCTTC.

This clonotype was recorded at least ten times. The chain employs TRBV4-1 and TRBJ2-3, with a tentative D call TRBD1 (5 bases). Germline lookup yields CDR1 MGHRA and CDR2 YSYEKL. V gave up 0 bases and J gave up 0 bases, with 10 bases separating them. The CDR3 consists of 16 residues. The CDR3 DNA follows: TGCGCCAGCAGCCAAGAATCAGGGCTAAGCACAGATACGCAGTATTTT. As protein: CASSQESGLSTDTQYF.

This clonotype was seen ten or more times. The V and J genes are TRBV7-2 and TRBJ2-3; D gene uncertain. V lost 4 bases and J 15 bases, leaving 8 bases between the germline ends. This CDR3 is built from 9 residues. Germline CDR1 is SGHTA and CDR2 is FQGNSA. The CDR3: CASSSPLYF. The DNA of the CDR3 is TGTGCCAGCAGCTCCCCACTATATTTT.

The genes are TRBV5-6 and TRBJ1-5, with TRBD1 as a possible D gene (6 bases). The V gene lost 4 bases and the J gene lost 7 bases, with 18 bases spanning the gap. CDR1 is SGHDT and CDR2 is YYEEEE in the germline V gene. The length of the CDR3 is 15 residues. The DNA of the CDR3 is TGTGCCAGCAGCACAACGATGGGGGGCTACCAGCCCCAGCATTTT. This gives the protein CASSTTMGGYQPQHF.

This chain links TRBV18 with TRBJ1-1; 8 bases agree with TRBD1. The CDR3 totals 14 residues. After removal of 2 bases from V and 1 base from J, the junction contained 0 bases not matched to a gene. The germline V gene encodes CDR1 KGHSH and CDR2 LQKENI. DNA of the CDR3: TGTGCCAGCTCACCAACAGGGGGGAACACTGAAGCTTTCTTT. This translates into CASSPTGGNTEAFF.

This clonotype appeared many times. The chain couples TRBV20-1 to TRBJ2-2; maybe TRBD2 (5 bases). This CDR3 region has 13 residues. Germline V gene lookup returns CDR1 DFQATT and CDR2 SNEGSKA (reference sequence). V shed 6 bases and J shed 6 bases, with 14 bases lying between them. The CDR3 DNA reads as TGCAGTGCGCAGAGGGAGTATCCCGGGGAGCTGTTTTTT. It is translated as CSAQREYPGELFF.

This clonotype was seen more than once but under ten times. The chain joins TRBV30 to TRBJ2-1; TRBD1 might be the D (5 bases). Germline assignment: CDR1 GTSNPN and CDR2 SVGIG (reference sequence). Trimming stripped 4 bases from V and 2 bases from J, with 12 bases between. The CDR3 is made up of 14 amino acids. This CDR3 reads CAWNPGQTYNEQFF. DNA of the CDR3: TGTGCCTGGAACCCAGGGCAAACCTACAATGAGCAGTTCTTC. Filled out from reference TRBV30 and TRBJ2-1, the complete variable domain reads SQTIHQWPATLVQPVGSPLSLECTVEGTSNPNLYWYRQAAGRGLQLLFYSVGIGQISSEVPQNLSASRPQDRQFILSSKKLLLSDSGFYLCAWNPGQTYNEQFFGPGTRLTVL.

This clonotype was observed at least ten times. The genes are TRBV12-3 or TRBV12-4 and TRBJ2-3; D is ambiguous. V was trimmed by 5 bases and J by 8 bases, leaving 20 bases between them. CDR3 length: 15 residues. Here the CDR3 DNA reads TGTGCCAGCAGTGAGAGATCGACCGTAGCAACTACGCAGTATTTT. Translating gives CASSERSTVATTQYF.

This clonotype was observed a handful of times. The chain uses TRBV29-1 and TRBJ2-7, with D possibly matching TRBD2 (6 bases). CDR1 SQVTM and CDR2 ANQGSEA come from the germline V gene. V was shortened by 6 bases and J by 2 bases, with 14 bases between the two germline ends. CDR3 length: 13 amino acids. This CDR3 reads CSVEIGGAYEQYF. As DNA, the CDR3 is TGCAGCGTGGAAATAGGAGGGGCCTACGAGCAGTACTTC.

This clonotype occurred many times. Written as DNA, the CDR3 is TGTGCCAGCAGCCCCAGCCCGGGACAGGGAGGCTACTACGAGCAGTACTTC. It codes for CASSPSPGQGGYYEQYF. V and J are TRBV9 and TRBJ2-7; 9 positions match TRBD1. V lost 4 bases, J lost 3 bases, and 14 bases stayed unmatched. Germline values: CDR1 SGDLS, CDR2 YYNGEE. This CDR3 comprises 17 residues.

This clonotype was recorded at least ten times. The gene calls are TRBV10-3 and TRBJ2-2, with D possibly TRBD1 on 6 matching bases. There are 14 residues in the CDR3. V was clipped by 4 bases and J by 4 bases, with 10 bases between them. Germline V gene data show CDR1 as ENHRY and CDR2 as SYGVKD. Here the CDR3 reads CAISGTESTGELFF. The CDR3, as DNA: TGTGCCATCAGTGGGACAGAGTCCACCGGGGAGCTGTTTTTT.

This clonotype has at least ten counts. V gene TRBV27 combines with J gene TRBJ1-5, with TRBD1 as a possible D gene (5 bases). V lost 5 bases and J 6 bases, leaving 8 bases between the germline ends. Germline lookup yields CDR1 MNHEY and CDR2 SMNVEV (reference sequence). CDR3 length: 12 residues. The DNA for the CDR3 is TGTGCCAGCAGTCCCCAGGGTCAGCCCCAGCATTTT. Its protein is CASSPQGQPQHF.